The source of this TCR beta chain is a study of brain metastases from non-small cell lung cancer. For this clone: No antigen is known for it.

Here immunoSEQ multiplex PCR was the method, and the copy in TCRdb shows in-frame clones only, minus some. The sample consists of approximately 1,800 clones, around 90% of them appearing once. Study observations and caveats: Brain metastases shared most TCR repertoire with primaries, with sparse T cells. Compared with primary tumors, brain metastases showed less T-cell infiltration. Expanded T-cell clones appeared in more than 60% of brain metastases over primaries.

This sequence was found in a donor aged 40 or over with non-small cell lung cancer. The sample comprised primary lung tumor tissue.

In nucleotides, the CDR3 is TGTGCCAGCAGTGAAAGACATAGCGGGGGGAAATACAATGAGCAGTTCTTC. Its translation is CASSERHSGGKYNEQFF. The chain has TRBV2 and TRBJ2-1, with TRBD2 matching 10 bases. This CDR3 region has 17 residues. From germline, CDR1 is SNHLY and CDR2 FYNNEI. The junction had 8 bases not matched to a gene; V was cut back by 2 bases and J by 4 bases.